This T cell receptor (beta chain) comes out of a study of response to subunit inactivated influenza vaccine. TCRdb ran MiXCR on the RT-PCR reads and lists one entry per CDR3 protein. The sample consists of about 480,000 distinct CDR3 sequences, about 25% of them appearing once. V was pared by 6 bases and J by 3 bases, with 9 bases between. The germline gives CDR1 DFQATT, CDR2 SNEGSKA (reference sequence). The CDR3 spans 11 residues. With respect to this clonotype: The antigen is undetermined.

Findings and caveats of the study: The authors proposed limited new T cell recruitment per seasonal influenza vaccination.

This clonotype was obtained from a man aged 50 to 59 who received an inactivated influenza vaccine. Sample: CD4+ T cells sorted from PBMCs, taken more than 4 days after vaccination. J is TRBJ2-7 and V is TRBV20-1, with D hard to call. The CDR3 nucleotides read TGCAGTGCCCGTCCCCACTACGAGCAGTACTTC. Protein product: CSARPHYEQYF.